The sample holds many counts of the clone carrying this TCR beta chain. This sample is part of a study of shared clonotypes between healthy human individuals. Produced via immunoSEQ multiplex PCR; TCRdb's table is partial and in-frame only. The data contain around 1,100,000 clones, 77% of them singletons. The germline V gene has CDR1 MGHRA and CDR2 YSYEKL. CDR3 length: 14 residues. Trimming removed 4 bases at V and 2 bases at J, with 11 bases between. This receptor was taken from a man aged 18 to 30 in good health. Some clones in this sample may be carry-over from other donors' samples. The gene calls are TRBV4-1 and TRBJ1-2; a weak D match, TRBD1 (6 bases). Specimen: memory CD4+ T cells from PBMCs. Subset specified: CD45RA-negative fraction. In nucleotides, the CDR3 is TGCGCCAGCAGCCCCGGACAGATGAACTATGGCTACACCTTC. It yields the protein CASSPGQMNYGYTF.